The 18 T cell receptor beta chains given below trace back to one sample, sequenced in a study of T cells in Graves' hyperthyroidism and ophthalmopathy. RNA transcripts provided the source from which TCR beta CDR3 regions were amplified. RT-PCR in the first round (using the HTBI primer set) targeted the TCR CDR3. TCRdb reprocessed the multiplex PCR reads via MiXCR and lists one record per CDR3 protein. The profile covers some 270,000 distinct CDR3 sequences, with around 15% appearing a single time and 7% to 9.5% taken by the ten largest. Sequencing used blood. All receptors derive from a woman aged 35 to 49 with Graves' hyperthyroidism.

The sample holds many counts of this clonotype. This rearrangement joins TRBV27 to TRBJ1-1, with D unclear. The CDR3 loop spans 14 amino acids. Trimming took off 0 bases at V and 1 base at J, with 6 bases between the two ends. Germline CDR1 is MNHEY and CDR2 is SMNVEV (reference sequence). CDR3 in DNA: TGTGCCAGCAGTTTATCGAAGTGGAACACTGAAGCTTTCTTT. Translation: CASSLSKWNTEAFF.

This clonotype was recorded at least ten times. The chain combines TRBV28 with TRBJ2-2; TRBD1 is a possible D gene (5 bases). The CDR3 runs 15 residues. Germline lookup yields CDR1 MDHEN and CDR2 SYDVKM. V gave up 1 base and J gave up 3 bases, with 9 bases separating them. CDR3 nucleotide sequence: TGTGCCAGCAGTTTATATCAGGGTCACACCGGGGAGCTGTTTTTT. This translates into CASSLYQGHTGELFF. The variable domain in full, completed from reference TRBV28 and TRBJ2-2, reads DVKVTQSSRYLVKRTGEKVFLECVQDMDHENMFWYRQDPGLGLRLIYFSYDVKMKEKGDIPEGYSVSREKKERFSLILESASTNQTSMYLCASSLYQGHTGELFFGEGSRLTVL.

This chain links TRBV7-9 with TRBJ2-1; tentative D call: TRBD1 (6 bases). This CDR3 is built from 12 residues. CDR1 and CDR2 from the germline V gene are SEHNR and FQNEAQ (reference sequence). Trimming shortened V by 5 bases and J by 11 bases, and 13 bases separated the two germline ends. The CDR3 is CASSQARDKQFF. The CDR3 bases are TGTGCCAGCAGCCAAGCCCGGGACAAGCAGTTCTTC.

This clonotype was recorded many times. CDR3 amino acids: CSVGTSGIRRELFF. The CDR3 DNA follows: TGCAGCGTTGGGACTAGCGGGATACGAAGGGAGCTGTTTTTT. The chain links TRBV29-1 to TRBJ2-2; 12 nucleotides line up with TRBD2. This CDR3 is built from 14 residues. The V gene's germline CDR1 is SQVTM and CDR2 ANQGSEA. Trimming took 4 bases from V and 9 from J; bases not matched to a gene: 6.

The table lists this clonotype with many counts. The chain is built from TRBV3-1 and TRBJ2-5; 7 bases are a match to TRBD2. Germline lookup yields CDR1 LGHDT and CDR2 YNNKEL (reference sequence). CDR3 length equals 16 residues. V trimming: 0 bases; J trimming: 3 bases; junction bases outside the gene matches: 7. Here the CDR3 reads CASSQDPSGGKETQYF. In DNA form, the CDR3 reads TGTGCCAGCAGCCAAGATCCTAGCGGAGGAAAAGAGACCCAGTACTTC.

This clonotype was seen repeatedly, ten times or more. The rearrangement joins TRBV15 to TRBJ1-2, with unresolved D. From germline, CDR1 is LNHNV and CDR2 YYDKDF (reference sequence). CDR3 length: 12 residues. V gave up 5 bases and J gave up 7 bases, with 11 bases separating them. The CDR3 reads CATSAGGSGYTF. The CDR3 DNA reads as TGTGCCACCAGCGCTGGAGGATCTGGCTACACCTTC. The full variable domain, completed using reference TRBV15 and TRBJ1-2, is DAMVIQNPRYQVTQFGKPVTLSCSQTLNHNVMYWYQQKSSQAPKLLFHYYDKDFNNEADTPDNFQSRRPNTSFCFLDIRSPGLGDTAMYLCATSAGGSGYTFGSGTRLTVV.

The rearrangement joins TRBV27 to TRBJ2-7; 14 bases are a match to TRBD2. This CDR3 contains 13 residues. Germline-derived CDR1 and CDR2 are MNHEY and SMNVEV (reference sequence). J gave up 9 bases and V 2 bases, and 0 bases lay outside the gene matches. The CDR3 DNA is TGTGCCAGCAGTTTAGGGACTAGCGGGGGGCAGTACTTC. Protein sequence: CASSLGTSGGQYF.

This clonotype was seen ten or more times. The chain joins TRBV7-8 to TRBJ1-1; the D gene is possibly TRBD1 (6 bases). CDR1 and CDR2 (germline): SGHVS, FQNEAQ. The CDR3 totals 15 residues. Trimming stripped 5 bases from V and 3 bases from J, with 16 bases between. CDR3 nucleotide sequence: TGTGCCAGCAGCGAAGACAGGAAGGTGTACACTGAAGCTTTCTTT. Amino acids: CASSEDRKVYTEAFF. Drawing the rest from reference TRBV7-8 and TRBJ1-1, the complete variable domain is GAGVSQSPRYKVAKRGQDVALRCDPISGHVSLFWYQQALGQGPEFLTYFQNEAQLDKSGLPSDRFFAERPEGSVSTLKIQRTQQEDSAVYLCASSEDRKVYTEAFFGQGTRLTVV.

This clonotype showed up just a few times. This sequence joins TRBV20-1 and TRBJ2-1, with D possibly matching TRBD1 (6 bases). The germline V and J ends were trimmed by 2 bases and 4 bases, with 9 bases remaining between them. The germline CDR1 and CDR2 sequences are DFQATT and SNEGSKA (reference sequence). The CDR3 spans 13 residues. The CDR3 nucleotides are TGCAGTGCTAGATTGGGGGCATACAATGAGCAGTTCTTC. It codes for CSARLGAYNEQFF.

This chain joins TRBV20-1 and TRBJ2-5, with 12 bases that match TRBD2. The CDR3 extends over 16 amino acids. The junction had 9 bases not matched to a gene; V was cut back by 3 bases and J by 4 bases. Germline V gene data show CDR1 as DFQATT and CDR2 as SNEGSKA (reference sequence). CDR3 in DNA: TGCAGTGCTAGTTGGGGGCTAGCGGGAGGGGGAGAGACCCAGTACTTC. Amino acid sequence: CSASWGLAGGGETQYF.

The chain uses TRBV20-1 and TRBJ2-4; D not certain. This CDR3 has 14 amino acids. The germline V gene encodes CDR1 DFQATT and CDR2 SNEGSKA (reference sequence). With 6 bases removed from V and 0 bases from J, the gap between germline ends came to 12 bases. The DNA for the CDR3 is TGCAGTGCCGACCTGTGGGTAGCCAAAAACATTCAGTACTTC. It codes for CSADLWVAKNIQYF.

The gene calls are TRBV10-3 and TRBJ2-7; D gene unclear. The germline V gene has CDR1 ENHRY and CDR2 SYGVKD. The germline V and J ends were trimmed by 2 bases and 3 bases, with 11 bases remaining between them. The CDR3 is 14 residues long. CDR3 in DNA: TGTGCCATCAGTGAGAGGGCAGCTCGCTACGAGCAGTACTTC. Translation gives CAISERAARYEQYF.

The genes are TRBV3-1 and TRBJ1-2; D is perhaps TRBD1 (6 bases). CDR1 and CDR2 (germline): LGHDT, YNNKEL (reference sequence). V was clipped by 6 bases and J by 7 bases, with 15 bases between them. This CDR3 is built from 13 residues. CDR3 in DNA: TGTGCCAGCAGTCAACCCGACAGGATTGGCTACACCTTC. Translated, it gives CASSQPDRIGYTF.

This clonotype turned up a few times. J is TRBJ2-3 and V is TRBV6-1; possible D gene TRBD1, 5 bases. CDR1 and CDR2 from the germline V gene are MNHNS and SASEGT. The length of the CDR3 is 11 residues. The V and J ends lost 7 bases and 9 bases respectively, with 11 bases between them. CDR3: CASNAGLTQYF. CDR3 in DNA: TGTGCCAGCAACGCAGGGCTAACGCAGTATTTT.

This clonotype appeared many times. The chain joins TRBV27 to TRBJ2-7, with TRBD2 matching over 9 bases. The J segment lost 6 bases and the V segment lost 5 bases, leaving 14 bases of the junction unmatched. The V gene's germline CDR1 is MNHEY and CDR2 SMNVEV (reference sequence). This CDR3 comprises 16 residues. The chain's CDR3 is CASSKIAGVLSGEQYF. DNA of the CDR3: TGTGCCAGCAGTAAGATAGCGGGAGTCTTATCGGGCGAGCAGTACTTC.

At least ten counts were recorded for this clonotype. The chain employs TRBV2 and TRBJ1-5, with TRBD1 as a possible D gene (6 bases). The CDR3 sequence is 15 residues long. V was trimmed by 7 bases and J by 0 bases, leaving 13 bases between them. CDR1 SNHLY and CDR2 FYNNEI come from the germline V gene. The CDR3: CASTGGLGSNQPQHF. Written as DNA, the CDR3 is TGTGCCAGCACTGGGGGGCTGGGTAGCAATCAGCCCCAGCATTTT.

This clonotype showed up many times. The rearrangement joins TRBV2 to TRBJ1-2; D ambiguous. This CDR3 has 15 residues. CDR1 is SNHLY, CDR2 FYNNEI, per germline. V was shortened by 3 bases and J by 7 bases, with 18 bases between the two germline ends. CDR3 bases: TGTGCCAGCAGTGATAGACGCCCGTCGCGGGGTGGCTACACCTTC. Translated, it gives CASSDRRPSRGGYTF. Filled out from reference TRBV2 and TRBJ1-2, the complete variable domain reads EPEVTQTPSHQVTQMGQEVILRCVPISNHLYFYWYRQILGQKVEFLVSFYNNEISEKSEIFDDQFSVERPDGSNFTLKIRSTKLEDSAMYFCASSDRRPSRGGYTFGSGTRLTVV.

This clonotype was observed at least ten times. This chain links TRBV29-1 with TRBJ1-1; D might be TRBD1 (6 bases). This CDR3 is 13 amino acids long. Germline V CDR1 and CDR2: SQVTM, ANQGSEA. V lost 7 bases and J 1 base, leaving 13 bases between the germline ends. The CDR3 is CSAETGENTEAFF. The CDR3 DNA reads TGCAGCGCAGAGACAGGCGAGAACACTGAAGCTTTCTTT.